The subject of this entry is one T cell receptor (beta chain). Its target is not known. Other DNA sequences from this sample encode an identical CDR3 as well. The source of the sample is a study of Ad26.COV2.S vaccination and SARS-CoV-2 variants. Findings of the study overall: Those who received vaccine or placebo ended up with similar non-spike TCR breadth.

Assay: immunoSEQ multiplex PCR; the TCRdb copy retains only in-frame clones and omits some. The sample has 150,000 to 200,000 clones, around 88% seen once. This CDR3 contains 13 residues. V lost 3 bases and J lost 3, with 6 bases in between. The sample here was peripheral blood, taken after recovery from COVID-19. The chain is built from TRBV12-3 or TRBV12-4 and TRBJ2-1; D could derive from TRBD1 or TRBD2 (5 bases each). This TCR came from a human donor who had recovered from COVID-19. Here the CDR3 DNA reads TGTGCCAGCAGTTTGGGACGCTACAATGAGCAGTTCTTC. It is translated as CASSLGRYNEQFF.